The source of this T cell receptor beta chain is a study of technical replicates of blood from a handful of donors. CDR3 length: 15 amino acids. The V end lost 5 bases, the J end lost 1 base, and 13 bases lay between the germline ends. Germline loops: CDR1 SGHNT, CDR2 YENEEA. The table came from immunoSEQ multiplex PCR; TCRdb's copy has only in-frame clones and leaves some out. The sample carries roughly 100,000 clones, 90% to 97% recorded once. The sample comprised T cells isolated from PBMCs. The chain is built from TRBV11-3 and TRBJ2-3, with D possibly matching TRBD2 (6 bases). This sequence was found in a human donor in good health. The CDR3 loop reads CASSPMGGGTDTQYF. In DNA, the CDR3 is TGTGCCAGCAGCCCCATGGGGGGAGGCACAGATACGCAGTATTTT.